This T cell receptor (beta chain) is drawn from a study of T cell responses to AZD1222 COVID-19 vaccine (dated by TCRdb to about 2021). With respect to the entire study: A total of 230 to 250 trial participants underwent TCR sequencing, of whom 207 received two doses of AZD1222 and about 25 received two doses of the MenACWY control vaccine. Enrollment into the trials was organized by age into subgroups of 18-55, 56-69 and 70-plus years, and those subgroups contained around 150, 28 and 57 TCR-sequenced participants, respectively.

The CDR3 regions of human TCRbeta chains were subjected to immunosequencing. The original pipeline was this. TCRs in the repertoires were compared against a reference library of SARS-CoV-2-specific TCRs that had been generated with the MIRA antigen-specificity platform. Breadth was defined as the fraction of unique TCRs that were SARS-CoV-2-associated, and depth was defined as the fraction of total T cells that were SARS-CoV-2-associated. Using the MIRA data, every spike-specific TCR was mapped to the spike region that the TCR reacted to and assigned to either a CD4 or a CD8 class. Log10-transformed breadth and depth values were compared by one-way ANOVA with Sidak's multiple comparisons tests. TCRdb mirrors the immuneACCESS table, restricted to in-frame sequences. Some clones are absent from its copies; in checked studies, under half trace to an unresolved V gene, and the reason for the others is unknown. V, J and clone size are taken as reported in that table, and D and trimming were inferred from the DNA itself. Within this sample are about 140,000 clones, with roughly 91% of them counted one time only. The ten biggest clones cover approximately 3% of the sample.

Beyond this particular receptor, the publication reports: Participants were mostly white British and included more females than males, and it was suggested by the authors that clonal diversity may have been underestimated. After two AZD1222 doses, spike-specific TCR breadth and depth were significantly higher than at day 0 and than in MenACWY recipients. The 56-69-year group was small, and its depth increase did not reach significance, likely because of low power. Vaccine-associated CD4 TCRs spanned the whole spike protein, with dominant responses in regions 160-218 and 743-854. Only five or six AZD1222 recipients were SARS-CoV-2 seropositive at baseline, limiting conclusions about previously exposed vaccinees. Because no day 14 peak-response samples were available, repertoires were characterized only after the peak T cell response. Reportedly, close to half of the unique spike-specific TCRs recognized epitopes lying outside the regions that are mutated in the B.1.351 and B.1.1.7 variants.

What the time point label conveys for this sample: about 28 days (+/-7) after the second vaccine dose. AZD1222 recipients whose second dose came at about 4 weeks and those whose second dose came at about 12 weeks were combined into one group, since spike-specific TCR depth and breadth did not differ between the two schedules. Vaccinee samples came from UK trials COV001 and COV002, including a single-blind randomized controlled phase 2/3 trial of AZD1222 (ChAdOx1 nCoV-19) in healthy adults. Trial participant PBMC samples were collected at day 0 and day 28 after the second dose for TCRbeta chain sequencing. The junction shows trimming of 3 bases on V and 3 bases on J, and the gene matches do not reach 5 bases of it. Looking up the germline V gene yields CDR1 SGDLS and CDR2 YYNGEE. From the cysteine up to the phenylalanine, the CDR3 has a length of 15 residues. Solely the CDR3 DNA is kept, with 45 bases framed from the first base.

This clone was detected only once. The clone's antigen remains unknown. Base-call qualities are not available, and no considerably larger clone is one nucleotide away. The source material was peripheral blood, sampled 28 days after the second AZD1222 dose. The chain is assembled from TRBV9 and TRBJ2-3; 9 bases in the junction line up with TRBD2. This sequence originates from an adult who received the AZD1222 COVID-19 vaccine. The CDR3 here reads CASSGRGGRTDTQYF. The bases read TGTGCCAGCAGCGGGCGGGGGGGCCGAACAGATACGCAGTATTTT.